A single sample gave rise to the 11 T cell receptor beta chains below, sequenced in a study of human T cells and chemical hapten exposure. TCRdb itself ran the RACE reads through MiXCR, one entry per CDR3 protein. The sample records about 70,000 distinct CDR3 sequences, over 6.5% being singletons. Described time point: patch test 2, 6 weeks after DPC sensitization. Indicated treatment: therapeutic diphenylcyclopropenone sensitization with weekly scalp DPC. Sequenced here: whole blood, sampled in connection with sensitization to the hapten diphenylcyclopropenone (DPC). All receptors come from a woman between 50 and 59 years old with alopecia areata. Some clones in this sample may be carry-over from other donors' samples.

Many counts were recorded for this clonotype. This chain links TRBV7-2 with TRBJ2-3, with D possibly being TRBD1 (6 bases). The CDR3 consists of 15 residues. From germline, CDR1 is SGHTA and CDR2 FQGNSA. The germline V and J ends were trimmed by 4 bases and 4 bases, with 15 bases remaining between them. The CDR3 region is CASSSQTGKSDTQYF. The CDR3 DNA reads TGTGCCAGCAGCTCCCAGACAGGAAAATCAGATACGCAGTATTTT. Filled out from reference TRBV7-2 and TRBJ2-3, the complete variable domain reads GAGVSQSPSNKVTEKGKDVELRCDPISGHTALYWYRQSLGQGLEFLIYFQGNSAPDKSGLPSDRFSAERTGGSVSTLTIQRTQQEDSAVYLCASSSQTGKSDTQYFGPGTRLTVL.

The chain combines TRBV21-1 with TRBJ1-1. TRBV21-1 is a listed pseudogene. The CDR3 length is 13 residues. The CDR3 here is CASSFRQNTEAFF. CDR3 nucleotides: TGTGCCAGCAGTTTTCGACAGAACACTGAAGCTTTCTTT.

The rearrangement joins TRBV12-3 or TRBV12-4 to TRBJ1-3; D not resolved. Trimming removed 0 bases at V and 4 bases at J, with 10 bases between. This CDR3 is built from 15 residues. The CDR3 is CASSLASSTGNTIYF. Written as DNA, the CDR3 is TGTGCCAGCAGTTTAGCGTCGAGTACGGGAAACACCATATATTTT.

This clonotype appeared many times. The V and J genes are TRBV20-1 and TRBJ1-1; D gene unclear. With 3 bases removed from V and 1 base from J, the gap between germline ends came to 9 bases. CDR3 size: 13 residues. Germline CDR1 DFQATT, CDR2 SNEGSKA (reference sequence). CDR3 sequence reads: CSARGSTNTEAFF. The CDR3 DNA is TGCAGTGCTAGGGGATCCACGAACACTGAAGCTTTCTTT.

The chain has TRBV10-3 and TRBJ2-2; 9 nucleotides align to TRBD2. With 7 bases clipped from V and 1 base from J, the junction kept 10 bases outside the gene matches. This CDR3 has 17 residues. The germline gives CDR1 ENHRY, CDR2 SYGVKD. For the CDR3, the DNA is TGTGCCATCACATCACCTTCTAGCGGGAAGAACACCGGGGAGCTGTTTTTT. Encoded protein: CAITSPSSGKNTGELFF.

This clonotype was observed at least ten times. V and J are TRBV18 and TRBJ1-1; TRBD1 matches at 8 bases. Per germline, CDR1 KGHSH and CDR2 LQKENI. V trimming: 3 bases; J trimming: 6 bases; junction bases outside the gene matches: 6. The CDR3 consists of 14 residues. CDR3 nucleotides: TGTGCCAGCTCACCGAAGACAGGGGTATCTGAAGCTTTCTTT. It is translated as CASSPKTGVSEAFF.

V and J are TRBV10-3 and TRBJ2-3; 11 bases are a match to TRBD2. Germline CDR1 reads ENHRY; CDR2 reads SYGVKD. The CDR3 is 16 amino acids. The V segment lost 1 base and the J segment 1 base; nucleotides outside the gene matches: 1. The CDR3 DNA is TGTGCCATCAGTGAGTTACTAGCGGGAGGCACAGATACGCAGTATTTT. As protein: CAISELLAGGTDTQYF.

This clonotype was picked up a small number of times. The chain combines TRBV19 with TRBJ2-1; TRBD2 matches at 8 bases. Germline V gene data show CDR1 as LNHDA and CDR2 as SQIVND (reference sequence). Trimming removed 5 bases from V and 0 bases from J; junction bases left unmatched: 6. The CDR3 length is 16 residues. The CDR3 coding sequence is TGTGCCAGTAGTGATAGCGGGACGAACTCCTACAATGAGCAGTTCTTC. This sequence encodes CASSDSGTNSYNEQFF.

This clonotype was seen a few times. This rearrangement joins TRBV5-1 to TRBJ2-7; possibly TRBD1 or TRBD2 for D (6 bases each). Trimming removed 0 bases from V and 3 bases from J, with 10 bases in between. Germline V gives CDR1 SGHRS, CDR2 YFSETQ. The CDR3 is 14 residues long. In DNA, the CDR3 is TGCGCCAGCAGCTTGGGGGGGGCAAGCTACGAGCAGTACTTC. Its translation: CASSLGGASYEQYF.

This sequence joins TRBV7-8 and TRBJ2-3, with 11 positions matching TRBD2. J gave up 5 bases and V 5 bases, and 12 bases lay outside the gene matches. Germline CDR1 is SGHVS and CDR2 is FQNEAQ. This CDR3 region has 17 residues. DNA of the CDR3: TGTGCCAGCAGCATCAACCCCCTAGCGGGGGGCCTAGATACGCAGTATTTT. It specifies CASSINPLAGGLDTQYF.

The J gene is TRBJ2-3, the V gene TRBV9; D not certain. The CDR3 has 14 amino acids. V gave up 2 bases and J gave up 2 bases, with 9 bases separating them. Germline V CDR1 and CDR2: SGDLS, YYNGEE. The CDR3: CASSVGDNTDTQYF. In DNA, the CDR3 is TGTGCCAGCAGCGTCGGAGACAACACAGATACGCAGTATTTT. The entire variable domain, with the rest obtained from reference TRBV9 and TRBJ2-3, is as follows: DSGVTQTPKHLITATGQRVTLRCSPRSGDLSVYWYQQSLDQGLQFLIQYYNGEERAKGNILERFSAQQFPDLHSELNLSSLELGDSALYFCASSVGDNTDTQYFGPGTRLTVL.